Each of the 26 T cell receptor beta chains below was sequenced from the same sample in a study of control samples from healthy donors and cancer patients. Generated by immunoSEQ multiplex PCR, the TCRdb table keeps only in-frame clones and is missing some. Among some 76,000 clones listed, about nine tenths were seen once. The sequencing sample was made of PBMCs. These receptors were obtained from a woman aged 45 to 65 with colorectal cancer.

The chain couples TRBV7-3 to TRBJ1-6, with D hard to call. CDR1 is SGHTA and CDR2 is FQGTGA in the germline V gene. This CDR3 region has 13 residues. V lost 5 bases to trimming and J lost 5 bases, with 7 bases between them. CDR3 in amino acids: CASSAQNNSPLHF. CDR3 nucleotide sequence: TGTGCCAGCAGCGCACAGAATAATTCACCCCTCCACTTT.

V usage is TRBV2 and J usage is TRBJ1-5; D perhaps matches TRBD1 (6 bases). V was clipped by 2 bases and J by 8 bases, with 13 bases between them. This CDR3 has 14 residues. The germline V gene encodes CDR1 SNHLY and CDR2 FYNNEI. CDR3 sequence (DNA): TGTGCCAGCAGTGAAAACAGGGAGGTCAAGCCCCAGCATTTT. Translation gives CASSENREVKPQHF.

The chain combines TRBV7-8 with TRBJ1-2; TRBD1 might be the D (5 bases). Germline assignment: CDR1 SGHVS and CDR2 FQNEAQ. V gave up 3 bases and J gave up 6 bases, with 11 bases separating them. The CDR3 length is 13 residues. The CDR3, as DNA: TGTGCCAGCAGCTTCACCGGGGCAGATGGCTACACCTTC. Protein product: CASSFTGADGYTF.

V usage is TRBV12-3 or TRBV12-4 and J usage is TRBJ2-5; D remains unclear. V was shortened by 3 bases and J by 3 bases, with 8 bases between the two germline ends. The CDR3 loop spans 13 amino acids. This CDR3 reads CASSFLAEETQYF. CDR3 coding DNA: TGTGCCAGCAGTTTTCTGGCAGAAGAGACCCAGTACTTC.

The chain combines TRBV7-2 with TRBJ2-2, with 9 bases aligning to TRBD1. Germline trimming cut 5 bases from V and 5 bases from J; bases unmatched to any gene: 6. This CDR3 is 15 amino acids long. Germline V gene lookup returns CDR1 SGHTA and CDR2 FQGNSA. CDR3 sequence: CASSLGQGRTGELFF. CDR3 nucleotides: TGTGCCAGCAGCCTGGGACAGGGCCGGACCGGGGAGCTGTTTTTT.

The gene calls are TRBV6-2 or TRBV6-3 and TRBJ1-2, with TRBD1 matching over 11 bases. J lost 4 bases, V lost 5 bases, and 6 bases had no gene match. The CDR3 is 15 amino acids. The germline CDR1 and CDR2 sequences are MNHEY and SVGEGT. Here the CDR3 reads CASSQTGTGGYGYTF. The CDR3 coding sequence is TGTGCCAGCAGTCAGACCGGGACAGGGGGCTATGGCTACACCTTC.

This rearrangement joins TRBV5-1 to TRBJ1-2; D may be TRBD1 (6 bases). CDR1 and CDR2 from the germline V gene are SGHRS and YFSETQ. The V and J ends lost 3 bases and 3 bases respectively, with 12 bases between them. This CDR3 has 14 residues. Written as DNA, the CDR3 is TGCGCCAGCAGCTCGGTCCAGGGGTACTATGGCTACACCTTC. It codes for CASSSVQGYYGYTF.

The rearrangement uses TRBV5-6 and TRBJ1-1, with D maybe TRBD1 (6 bases). The CDR3 is made up of 14 amino acids. Trimming took off 7 bases at V and 1 base at J, with 14 bases between the two ends. From germline, CDR1 is SGHDT and CDR2 YYEEEE. This CDR3 reads CASVKQGRNTEAFF. The DNA of the CDR3 is TGTGCCAGCGTAAAACAGGGTCGGAACACTGAAGCTTTCTTT.

The chain combines TRBV18 with TRBJ2-2; 7 bases are shared with TRBD2. The CDR3 spans 15 residues. The V gene's germline CDR1 is KGHSH and CDR2 LQKENI. Germline trimming cut 0 bases from V and 4 bases from J; bases unmatched to any gene: 2. The CDR3 sequence: CASSPPTSPTGELFF. In DNA, the CDR3 is TGTGCCAGCTCACCACCGACTAGCCCCACCGGGGAGCTGTTTTTT. Looking up the rest from reference TRBV18 and TRBJ2-2 gives the full variable domain: NAGVMQNPRHLVRRRGQEARLRCSPMKGHSHVYWYRQLPEEGLKFMVYLQKENIIDESGMPKERFSAEFPKEGPSILRIQQVVRGDSAAYFCASSPPTSPTGELFFGEGSRLTVL.

The chain uses TRBV9 and TRBJ1-2; 9 bases line up with TRBD1. In germline, CDR1 is SGDLS, CDR2 YYNGEE. CDR3 length: 15 amino acids. The V gene end was trimmed by 3 bases and the J gene end by 1 base; junction bases not matched to a gene: 4. CDR3 DNA sequence: TGTGCCAGCAGCGCCGAGGACAGGGGTAACTATGGCTACACCTTC. Translating gives CASSAEDRGNYGYTF.

The chain employs TRBV5-6 and TRBJ2-7, with 11 bases that match TRBD2. This CDR3 has 15 amino acids. V lost 3 bases, J lost 3 bases, and 5 bases stayed unmatched. Germline V gene lookup returns CDR1 SGHDT and CDR2 YYEEEE. CDR3 sequence reads: CASSSLAGGLYEQYV. The CDR3 coding sequence is TGTGCCAGCAGCTCCCTAGCGGGGGGTCTCTACGAGCAGTACGTC.

The rearrangement joins TRBV19 to TRBJ1-2; D is uncertain. The CDR3 runs 15 residues. From germline, CDR1 is LNHDA and CDR2 SQIVND (reference sequence). V lost 5 bases and J lost 4, with 17 bases in between. This CDR3 is CASSATGRIRYGYTF. The CDR3 DNA follows: TGTGCCAGTAGTGCCACGGGCAGAATACGCTATGGCTACACCTTC.

The V and J genes are TRBV12-3 or TRBV12-4 and TRBJ1-1; tentatively, D is TRBD1 (5 bases). Deletions cut 5 bases from V and 5 bases from J, with 12 bases between. This CDR3 is built from 13 residues. CDR3 nucleotides: TGTGCCAGCAGTCTCAGGGTTGGGACTGAAGCTTTCTTT. It translates to CASSLRVGTEAFF.

This clone was detected once. J is TRBJ2-5 and V is TRBV5-4; 13 positions agree with TRBD2. After removal of 2 bases from V and 4 bases from J, the junction contained 5 bases not matched to a gene. CDR1 is SGHNT, CDR2 YYREEE, per germline (reference sequence). The CDR3 consists of 16 residues. CDR3 sequence (DNA): TGTGCCAGCAGCTTCCCGGGGACTAGCGGGGCAGAGACCCAGTACTTC. Encoded protein: CASSFPGTSGAETQYF.

The V call is TRBV3-1 (or the pseudogene TRBV3-2), the J call TRBJ1-1; D is uncertain. V was clipped by 0 bases and J by 12 bases, with 11 bases between them. The germline V gene has CDR1 LGHDT and CDR2 YNNKEL (reference sequence). CDR3 length: 12 amino acids. The DNA of the CDR3 is TGTGCCAGCAGCCAAGACCCCCCTCTCACTTTCTTT. This sequence encodes CASSQDPPLTFF.

The CDR3 DNA sequence: TGTGCCAGCAGCTTATGGGGGGCTCCTAATGAAAAACTGTTTTTT. This encodes CASSLWGAPNEKLFF. The chain recombines TRBV7-2 with TRBJ1-4; D perhaps matches TRBD1 (6 bases). CDR1 and CDR2 from the germline V gene are SGHTA and FQGNSA. V lost 2 bases to trimming and J lost 3 bases, with 10 bases between them. The CDR3 contains 15 residues.

The chain employs TRBV6-1 and TRBJ2-5, with no clear D. CDR3 length: 12 amino acids. Trimming pared 6 bases from V and 0 bases from J, leaving 5 bases between. CDR1 MNHNS and CDR2 SASEGT come from the germline V gene. This CDR3 reads CASRGYQETQYF. For the CDR3, the DNA is TGTGCCAGCAGGGGGTACCAAGAGACCCAGTACTTC.

This chain connects TRBV28 to TRBJ1-1; D is possibly TRBD1 (6 bases). The V gene lost 3 bases and the J gene lost 0 bases, with 17 bases spanning the gap. CDR1 and CDR2 (germline): MDHEN, SYDVKM. The length of the CDR3 is 17 residues. The CDR3 here is CASSFSNLGQLNTEAFF. As DNA, the CDR3 is TGTGCCAGCAGTTTTTCGAACCTGGGACAACTGAACACTGAAGCTTTCTTT.

The chain joins TRBV19 to TRBJ2-3; possible D gene TRBD1, 5 bases. The length of the CDR3 is 15 residues. Germline values: CDR1 LNHDA, CDR2 SQIVND (reference sequence). Trimming pared 7 bases from V and 5 bases from J, leaving 19 bases between. CDR3 loop: CASIGSMAGQDTQYF. The CDR3 DNA sequence: TGTGCCAGTATAGGGTCTATGGCAGGGCAAGATACGCAGTATTTT.

The chain couples TRBV6-1 to TRBJ2-7; 8 bases align to TRBD1. The CDR3 consists of 14 residues. The V segment lost 6 bases and the J segment 3 bases; nucleotides outside the gene matches: 7. Germline V lookup: CDR1 MNHNS, CDR2 SASEGT. For the CDR3, the DNA is TGTGCCAGCAGACCCGGGACAGGCGACTACGAGCAGTACGTC. Translation: CASRPGTGDYEQYV.

V is TRBV5-1 and J is TRBJ2-2; no firm D call. Trimming removed 1 base from V and 6 bases from J, with 13 bases in between. The CDR3 totals 15 residues. Looked up from germline, CDR1 is SGHRS and CDR2 is YFSETQ. The CDR3 DNA sequence: TGCGCCAGCAGCTTGAATGGGCCTCTATCCGGGGAGCTGTTTTTT. Amino acid sequence: CASSLNGPLSGELFF.

This chain connects TRBV4-3 to TRBJ1-1; the D gene is possibly TRBD1 (6 bases). This CDR3 is 14 amino acids long. The V end lost 3 bases, the J end lost 1 base, and 9 bases lay between the germline ends. Germline V lookup: CDR1 LGHNA, CDR2 YSLEER. This chain's CDR3 is CASSQTDRNTEAFF. CDR3 DNA: TGCGCCAGCAGCCAGACGGACAGGAACACTGAAGCTTTCTTT.

The chain has TRBV28 and TRBJ2-5; D not certain. Germline CDR1 reads MDHEN; CDR2 reads SYDVKM. The CDR3 loop spans 11 amino acids. V dropped 3 bases and J dropped 7 bases, with 6 bases sitting between them. The CDR3 region has the DNA TGTGCCAGCAGTTTCGGTGGGACCCAGTACTTC. Protein product: CASSFGGTQYF.

This chain joins TRBV7-9 and TRBJ1-1; TRBD1 aligns across 7 bases. Germline CDR1 and CDR2: SEHNR and FQNEAQ (reference sequence). Trimming took 4 bases from V and 1 from J; bases not matched to a gene: 6. The CDR3 is 15 residues long. The CDR3 DNA reads TGTGCCAGCAGCTCCTGGACAGGCTCGAACACTGAAGCTTTCTTT. It encodes CASSSWTGSNTEAFF. Full variable domain (outside the CDR3, taken from reference TRBV7-9 and TRBJ1-1): DTGVSQNPRHKITKRGQNVTFRCDPISEHNRLYWYRQTLGQGPEFLTYFQNEAQLEKSRLLSDRFSAERPKGSFSTLEIQRTEQGDSAMYLCASSSWTGSNTEAFFGQGTRLTVV.

V usage is TRBV27 and J usage is TRBJ1-5; a weak D match, TRBD1 (5 bases). The CDR3 loop spans 15 amino acids. V was shortened by 2 bases and J by 4 bases, with 12 bases between the two germline ends. Per the germline V gene, CDR1 is MNHEY and CDR2 is SMNVEV (reference sequence). The chain's CDR3 is CASSLSVGGNQPQHF. In DNA, the CDR3 is TGTGCCAGCAGTTTAAGTGTCGGGGGAAATCAGCCCCAGCATTTT.

The chain combines TRBV4-1 with TRBJ1-1; D call uncertain. Germline V gives CDR1 MGHRA, CDR2 YSYEKL. This CDR3 has 11 amino acids. The V and J ends lost 6 bases and 1 base respectively, with 3 bases between them. This CDR3 reads CASRRNTEAFF. The CDR3 coding sequence is TGCGCCAGCAGGAGGAACACTGAAGCTTTCTTT.